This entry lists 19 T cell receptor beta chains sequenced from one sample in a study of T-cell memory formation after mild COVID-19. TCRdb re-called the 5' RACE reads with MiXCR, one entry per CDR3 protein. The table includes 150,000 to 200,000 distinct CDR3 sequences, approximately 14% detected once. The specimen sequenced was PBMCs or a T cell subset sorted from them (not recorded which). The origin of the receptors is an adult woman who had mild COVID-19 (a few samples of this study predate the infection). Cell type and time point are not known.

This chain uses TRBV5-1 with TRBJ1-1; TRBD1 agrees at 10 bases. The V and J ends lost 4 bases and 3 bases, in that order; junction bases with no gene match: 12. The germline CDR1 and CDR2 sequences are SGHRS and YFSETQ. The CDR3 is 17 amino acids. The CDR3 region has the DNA TGCGCCAGCAGCCCGGGACAGGGGAGTTCCCGGTACACTGAAGCTTTCTTT. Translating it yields CASSPGQGSSRYTEAFF. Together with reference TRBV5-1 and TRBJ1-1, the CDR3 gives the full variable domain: KAGVTQTPRYLIKTRGQQVTLSCSPISGHRSVSWYQQTPGQGLQFLFEYFSETQRNKGNFPGRFSGRQFSNSRSEMNVSTLELGDSALYLCASSPGQGSSRYTEAFFGQGTRLTVV.

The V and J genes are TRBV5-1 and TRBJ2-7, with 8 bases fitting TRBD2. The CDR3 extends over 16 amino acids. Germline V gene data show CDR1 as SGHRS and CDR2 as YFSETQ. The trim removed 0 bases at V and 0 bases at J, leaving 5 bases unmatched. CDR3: CASSLVGRGVSYEQYF. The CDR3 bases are TGCGCCAGCAGCTTGGTCGGGAGGGGGGTCTCCTACGAGCAGTACTTC.

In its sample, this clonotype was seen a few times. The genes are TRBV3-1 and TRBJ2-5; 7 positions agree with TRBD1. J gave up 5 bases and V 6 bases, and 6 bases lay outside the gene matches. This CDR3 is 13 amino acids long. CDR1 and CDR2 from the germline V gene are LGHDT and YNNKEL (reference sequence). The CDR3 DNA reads TGTGCCAGCAGAGAGACAGGGATGGAGACCCAGTACTTC. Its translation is CASRETGMETQYF.

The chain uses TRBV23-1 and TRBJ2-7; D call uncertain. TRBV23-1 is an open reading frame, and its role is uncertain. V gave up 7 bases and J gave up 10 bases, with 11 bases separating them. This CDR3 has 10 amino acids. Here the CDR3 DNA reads TGCGCCAGCAACTTAACAGTACAGTACTTC. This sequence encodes CASNLTVQYF.

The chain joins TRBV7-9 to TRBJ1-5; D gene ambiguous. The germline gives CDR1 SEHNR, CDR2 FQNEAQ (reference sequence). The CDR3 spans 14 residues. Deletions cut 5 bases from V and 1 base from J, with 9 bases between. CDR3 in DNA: TGTGCCAGCAGCCCCGACAAGAGCAATCAGCCCCAGCATTTT. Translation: CASSPDKSNQPQHF.

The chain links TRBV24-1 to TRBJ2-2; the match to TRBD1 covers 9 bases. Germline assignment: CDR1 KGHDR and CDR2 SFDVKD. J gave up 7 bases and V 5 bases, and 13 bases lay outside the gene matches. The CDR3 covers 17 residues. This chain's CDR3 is CATSGIGTGRRNGELFF. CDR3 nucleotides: TGTGCCACCAGTGGCATCGGGACAGGGAGACGGAACGGGGAGCTGTTTTTT.

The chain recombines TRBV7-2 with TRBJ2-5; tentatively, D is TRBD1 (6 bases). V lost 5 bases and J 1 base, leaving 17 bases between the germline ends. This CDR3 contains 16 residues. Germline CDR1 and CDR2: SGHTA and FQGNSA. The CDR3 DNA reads TGTGCCAGCAGCCCCCGCCTGAAAGGGGGCCAAGAGACCCAGTACTTC. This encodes CASSPRLKGGQETQYF. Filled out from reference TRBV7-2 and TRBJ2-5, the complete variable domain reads GAGVSQSPSNKVTEKGKDVELRCDPISGHTALYWYRQSLGQGLEFLIYFQGNSAPDKSGLPSDRFSAERTGGSVSTLTIQRTQQEDSAVYLCASSPRLKGGQETQYFGPGTRLLVL.

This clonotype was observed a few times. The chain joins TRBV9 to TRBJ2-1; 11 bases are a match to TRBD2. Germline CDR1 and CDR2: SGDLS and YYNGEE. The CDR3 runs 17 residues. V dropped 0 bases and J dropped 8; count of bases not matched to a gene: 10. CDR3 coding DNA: TGTGCCAGCAGCGTAGTCGACGGTAGCGGGAGGGCTGATGAGCAGTTCTTC. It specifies CASSVVDGSGRADEQFF.

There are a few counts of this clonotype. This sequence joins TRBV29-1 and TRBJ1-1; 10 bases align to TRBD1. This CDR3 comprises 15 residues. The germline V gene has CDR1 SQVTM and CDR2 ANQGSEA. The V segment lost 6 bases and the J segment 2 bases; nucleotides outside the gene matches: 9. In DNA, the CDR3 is TGCAGCGTGGAAAGGACAGGGGGTCCCAACACTGAAGCTTTCTTT. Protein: CSVERTGGPNTEAFF. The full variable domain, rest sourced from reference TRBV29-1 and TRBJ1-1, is SAVISQKPSRDICQRGTSLTIQCQVDSQVTMMFWYRQQPGQSLTLIATANQGSEATYESGFVIDKFPISRPNLTFSTLTVSNMSPEDSSIYLCSVERTGGPNTEAFFGQGTRLTVV.

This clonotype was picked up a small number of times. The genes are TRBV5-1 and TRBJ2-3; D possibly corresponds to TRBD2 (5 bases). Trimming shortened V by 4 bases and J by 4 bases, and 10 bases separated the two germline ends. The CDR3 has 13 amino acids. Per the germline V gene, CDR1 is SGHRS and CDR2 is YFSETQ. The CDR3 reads CASSGSNADTQYF. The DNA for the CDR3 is TGCGCCAGCAGCGGGAGTAATGCAGATACGCAGTATTTT.

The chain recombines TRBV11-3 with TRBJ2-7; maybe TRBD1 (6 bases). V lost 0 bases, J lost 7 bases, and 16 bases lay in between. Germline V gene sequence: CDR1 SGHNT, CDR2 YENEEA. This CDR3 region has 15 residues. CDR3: CASSLDRHRAGEQYF. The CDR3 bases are TGTGCCAGCAGCTTAGATCGTCACAGGGCTGGGGAGCAGTACTTC.

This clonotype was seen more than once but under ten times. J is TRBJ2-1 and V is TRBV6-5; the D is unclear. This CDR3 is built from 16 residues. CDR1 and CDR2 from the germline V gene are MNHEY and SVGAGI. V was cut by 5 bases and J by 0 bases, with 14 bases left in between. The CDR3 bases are TGTGCCAGCAGTCCGAACGGCGCCTACTCCTACAATGAGCAGTTCTTC. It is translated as CASSPNGAYSYNEQFF.

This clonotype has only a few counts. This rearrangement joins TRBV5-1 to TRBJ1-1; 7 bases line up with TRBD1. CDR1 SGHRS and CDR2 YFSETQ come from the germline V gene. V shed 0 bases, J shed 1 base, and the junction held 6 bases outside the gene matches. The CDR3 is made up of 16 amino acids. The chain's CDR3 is CASSLGSGGANTEAFF. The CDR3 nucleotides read TGCGCCAGCAGCTTGGGATCAGGGGGGGCGAACACTGAAGCTTTCTTT.

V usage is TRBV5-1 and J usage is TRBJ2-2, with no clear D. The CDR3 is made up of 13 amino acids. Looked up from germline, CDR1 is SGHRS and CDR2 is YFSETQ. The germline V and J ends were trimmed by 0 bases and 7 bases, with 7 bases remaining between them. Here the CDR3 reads CASSLESFGELFF. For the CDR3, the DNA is TGCGCCAGCAGCTTGGAGAGTTTCGGGGAGCTGTTTTTT.

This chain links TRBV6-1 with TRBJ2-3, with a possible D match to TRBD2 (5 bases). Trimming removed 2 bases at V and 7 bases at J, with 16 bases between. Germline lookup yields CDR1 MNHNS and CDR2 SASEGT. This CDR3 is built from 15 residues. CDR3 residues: CASSEPGRSANTQYF. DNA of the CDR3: TGTGCCAGCAGTGAACCGGGAAGGAGTGCGAATACGCAGTATTTT.

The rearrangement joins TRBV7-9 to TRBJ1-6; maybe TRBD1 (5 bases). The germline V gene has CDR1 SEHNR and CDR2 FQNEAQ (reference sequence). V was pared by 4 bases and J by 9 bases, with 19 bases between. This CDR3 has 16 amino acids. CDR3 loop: CASSSSGGEIGSPLHF. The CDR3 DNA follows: TGTGCCAGCAGCTCCTCCGGAGGGGAAATAGGTTCACCCCTCCACTTT.

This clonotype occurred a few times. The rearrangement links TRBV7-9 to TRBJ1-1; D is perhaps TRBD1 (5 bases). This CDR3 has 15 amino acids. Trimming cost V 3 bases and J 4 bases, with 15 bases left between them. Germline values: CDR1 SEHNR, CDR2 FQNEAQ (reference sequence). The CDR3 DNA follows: TGTGCCAGCAGCTTTTCCGGGACCCGCGGCACTGAAGCTTTCTTT. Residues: CASSFSGTRGTEAFF.

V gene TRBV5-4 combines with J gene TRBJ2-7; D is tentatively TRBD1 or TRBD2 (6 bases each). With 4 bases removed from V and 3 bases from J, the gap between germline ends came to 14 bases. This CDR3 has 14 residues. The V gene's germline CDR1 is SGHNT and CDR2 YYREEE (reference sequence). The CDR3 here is CASSPGASLYEQYF. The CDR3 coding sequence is TGTGCCAGCAGCCCGGGGGCGTCCCTCTACGAGCAGTACTTC.

The DNA for the CDR3 is TGTGCCAGCAGTTGGGGACAGGGGCCCTATGGCTACACCTTC. Protein: CASSWGQGPYGYTF. This rearrangement joins TRBV12-3 or TRBV12-4 to TRBJ1-2; 10 positions match TRBD1. Trimming cost V 4 bases and J 4 bases; bases outside gene matches: 3. The CDR3 extends over 14 amino acids.